Included here is one T cell receptor beta chain sequence, with context. This sample was taken from a study of blood T cell repertoires in COVID-19. The wider study: T cells, B-cell-depleted T cells, or PBMCs supplied cDNA or gDNA.

Using immunoSEQ multiplex PCR, the repertoire was profiled, and TCRdb retains in-frame clones only, with some absent. This sample has about 100,000 clones, with around 87% found just once. The junction had 8 bases not matched to a gene; V was cut back by 4 bases and J by 4 bases. CDR3 length: 16 residues. CDR1 is SGHRS and CDR2 is YFSETQ in the germline V gene. The chain couples TRBV5-1 to TRBJ1-4; TRBD1 agrees at 9 bases. This sequence was found in a human donor in a cohort sampled during active COVID-19. Sequenced: peripheral blood. The DNA of the CDR3 is TGCGCCAGCAGCCCCCAAGGACAGGGGCTTAATGAAAAACTGTTTTTT. This encodes CASSPQGQGLNEKLFF.